The present TCR beta chain was sequenced within a study of blood T cell repertoires in COVID-19. Produced via immunoSEQ multiplex PCR; TCRdb's table is partial and in-frame only. Found here are some 220,000 clones, roughly four fifths of them singletons; the top ten hold roughly 5.1%. J was trimmed by 2 bases and V by 1 base; bases with no gene match: 8. This CDR3 has 17 amino acids. The germline CDR1 and CDR2 sequences are MGHRA and YSYEKL. The rearrangement joins TRBV4-1 to TRBJ2-7, with 10 positions matching TRBD2. The material sequenced was peripheral blood. This receptor was taken from a woman in her 70s with COVID-19, enrolled during active disease. CDR3 residues: CASSQGYSGRAPYEQYF. CDR3 DNA sequence: TGCGCCAGCAGCCAAGGGTACAGCGGGAGGGCCCCCTACGAGCAGTACTTC.